The 19 T cell receptor beta chains listed next were all sequenced from one sample in a study of cytomegalovirus exposure and HLA in healthy donors. Clones were sequenced by immunoSEQ multiplex PCR, and TCRdb holds only the in-frame ones, with some missing. Of 35,000 to 40,000 clones in the sample, 80% to 95% are singletons; the top ten hold around 3.2%. Sequenced material: PBMCs. The receptors derive from a man in his late teens or twenties in good health and CMV-seronegative.

CDR3 in amino acids: CASSLGGTNEKLFF. The DNA for the CDR3 is TGTGCCAGCAGCCTCGGGGGGACTAATGAAAAACTGTTTTTT. The J gene is TRBJ1-4, the V gene TRBV7-8, with a weak D call TRBD1 (5 bases). This CDR3 region has 14 residues. V was pared by 5 bases and J by 2 bases, with 9 bases between. Per germline, CDR1 SGHVS and CDR2 FQNEAQ.

This clone was found once. This chain joins TRBV11-2 and TRBJ2-1; 9 nucleotides agree with TRBD2. Losses at the gene ends were 2 bases for V and 7 bases for J; bases not matched to a gene: 6. Germline V lookup: CDR1 SGHAT, CDR2 FQNNGV. This CDR3 has 15 residues. CDR3 DNA: TGTGCCAGCAGCTTACTACCAGCGGGAGGTAATGAGCAGTTCTTC. It translates to CASSLLPAGGNEQFF.

The chain is built from TRBV30 and TRBJ1-2; 9 bases fit TRBD1. The germline V gene encodes CDR1 GTSNPN and CDR2 SVGIG (reference sequence). Germline trimming cut 0 bases from V and 6 bases from J; bases unmatched to any gene: 11. CDR3 length: 16 amino acids. CDR3 sequence: CAWSVSGYRGPDGYTF. CDR3 coding DNA: TGTGCCTGGAGTGTATCTGGCTACAGGGGGCCCGATGGCTACACCTTC.

The chain has TRBV6-1 and TRBJ2-4; perhaps TRBD1 as D (5 bases). This CDR3 contains 15 residues. Germline CDR1 and CDR2: MNHNS and SASEGT. Trimming removed 2 bases from V and 7 bases from J, with 15 bases in between. The chain's CDR3 is CASSEPTGNRNIQYF. The CDR3 DNA follows: TGTGCCAGCAGTGAACCCACTGGGAACAGGAACATTCAGTACTTC.

The V and J genes are TRBV27 and TRBJ1-4; tentatively, D is TRBD1 (5 bases). Germline CDR1 and CDR2: MNHEY and SMNVEV (reference sequence). This CDR3 region has 17 residues. The V gene lost 5 bases and the J gene lost 8 bases, with 24 bases spanning the gap. CDR3: CASSPIWAAQGREKLFF. CDR3 nucleotide sequence: TGTGCCAGCAGTCCAATTTGGGCCGCGCAGGGTCGCGAAAAACTGTTTTTT.

This rearrangement joins TRBV18 to TRBJ2-5; possibly TRBD1 for D (6 bases). V lost 3 bases and J 2 bases, leaving 13 bases between the germline ends. This CDR3 region has 15 residues. CDR1 is KGHSH and CDR2 is LQKENI in the germline V gene. The CDR3 nucleotides read TGTGCCAGCTCACCTCTATACAGGGATCAAGAGACCCAGTACTTC. Encoded protein: CASSPLYRDQETQYF.

J is TRBJ2-3 and V is TRBV9; 10 nucleotides line up with TRBD1. The junction had 11 bases not matched to a gene; V was cut back by 4 bases and J by 3 bases. The CDR3 is 17 amino acids. Germline CDR1 SGDLS, CDR2 YYNGEE. The chain's CDR3 is CASSKSRDRGETDTQYF. CDR3 bases: TGTGCCAGCAGCAAATCCCGGGACAGGGGAGAAACAGATACGCAGTATTTT.

J is TRBJ1-1 and V is TRBV27; TRBD1 is a possible D gene (5 bases). CDR3 length: 13 residues. Germline CDR1 and CDR2: MNHEY and SMNVEV (reference sequence). V was cut by 6 bases and J by 5 bases, with 13 bases left in between. The CDR3 here is CASRYLPGTEAFF. In DNA form, the CDR3 reads TGTGCCAGCAGGTACCTCCCAGGGACTGAAGCTTTCTTT.

This clone occurred a few times. In nucleotides, the CDR3 is TGTGCCCGCGGGGGAGGACTAGCGCTCTACGAGCAGTACTTC. This codes for CARGGGLALYEQYF. V usage is TRBV21-1 and J usage is TRBJ2-7; the table's D call TRBD2 went unverified against the DNA. TRBV21-1 is noted as a pseudogene. The CDR3 has 14 residues.

The count of this clone is one. The genes are TRBV29-1 and TRBJ1-2; possibly TRBD1 for D (6 bases). CDR3 length: 13 amino acids. V was shortened by 4 bases and J by 4 bases, with 13 bases between the two germline ends. In germline, CDR1 is SQVTM, CDR2 ANQGSEA. Here the CDR3 reads CSVAWDTLYGYTF. The CDR3 nucleotides read TGCAGCGTTGCTTGGGACACACTCTATGGCTACACCTTC. Drawing the rest from reference TRBV29-1 and TRBJ1-2, the complete variable domain is SAVISQKPSRDICQRGTSLTIQCQVDSQVTMMFWYRQQPGQSLTLIATANQGSEATYESGFVIDKFPISRPNLTFSTLTVSNMSPEDSSIYLCSVAWDTLYGYTFGSGTRLTVV.

V usage is TRBV19 and J usage is TRBJ2-3; tentatively, D is TRBD1 (5 bases). CDR1 and CDR2 from the germline V gene are LNHDA and SQIVND (reference sequence). There are 14 residues in the CDR3. The germline V and J ends were trimmed by 3 bases and 7 bases, with 14 bases remaining between them. The CDR3 coding sequence is TGTGCCAGTAGTATCTACCTTGGGGCCCATACGCAGTATTTT. The encoded protein is CASSIYLGAHTQYF.

The V call is TRBV27, the J call TRBJ1-1; weak D call: TRBD1 (6 bases). CDR3 length equals 14 residues. Trimming took 6 bases from V and 0 from J, leaving 11 bases between them. Germline CDR1 reads MNHEY; CDR2 reads SMNVEV (reference sequence). The CDR3 spells CASSSRTVNTEAFF. Here the CDR3 DNA reads TGTGCCAGCAGCTCCCGGACAGTGAACACTGAAGCTTTCTTT.

J is TRBJ2-1 and V is TRBV27; D is uncertain. Between the trimmed V and J ends, which lost 6 bases and 3 bases, there was a span of 9 bases. Germline values: CDR1 MNHEY, CDR2 SMNVEV (reference sequence). The CDR3 runs 13 residues. Here the CDR3 reads CASSRTVYNEQFF. The CDR3 DNA sequence: TGTGCCAGCAGCCGAACGGTCTACAATGAGCAGTTCTTC.

The V call is TRBV12-5, the J call TRBJ2-5; 10 bases line up with TRBD1. V lost 6 bases, J lost 3 bases, and 4 bases stayed unmatched. This CDR3 region has 14 residues. The V gene's germline CDR1 is LGHNT and CDR2 FRNRAP. The CDR3 spells CASGPGTGEETQYF. The CDR3 DNA is TGTGCTAGTGGCCCCGGGACAGGGGAAGAGACCCAGTACTTC.

The rearrangement joins TRBV7-9 to TRBJ2-6; D is undetermined. The CDR3 covers 13 residues. Germline V gives CDR1 SEHNR, CDR2 FQNEAQ (reference sequence). Trimming took 5 bases from V and 3 from J, leaving 5 bases between them. The CDR3 loop is CASSPSGANVLTF. CDR3 DNA sequence: TGTGCCAGCAGCCCGAGTGGGGCCAACGTCCTGACTTTC.

V usage is TRBV7-8 and J usage is TRBJ2-1, with 10 bases lining up with TRBD1. With V trimmed by 1 base and J by 5 bases, 5 bases remained unmatched. The CDR3 extends over 16 amino acids. Per germline, CDR1 SGHVS and CDR2 FQNEAQ. The CDR3: CASSLVWDRGNNEQFF. In DNA, the CDR3 is TGTGCCAGCAGCTTAGTATGGGACAGGGGTAACAATGAGCAGTTCTTC.

V usage is TRBV28 and J usage is TRBJ1-1; D is unclear. The CDR3 contains 12 residues. Looked up from germline, CDR1 is MDHEN and CDR2 is SYDVKM. V was trimmed by 5 bases and J by 0 bases, leaving 4 bases between them. CDR3 nucleotide sequence: TGTGCCAGCAGTGAGATGAACACTGAAGCTTTCTTT. This codes for CASSEMNTEAFF.

V is TRBV19 and J is TRBJ2-7, with D possibly being TRBD2 (5 bases). The CDR3 runs to 14 residues. Germline V gene data show CDR1 as LNHDA and CDR2 as SQIVND (reference sequence). The V end was cut by 7 bases, the J end by 2 bases, with 15 bases between. The CDR3 nucleotides are TGTGCCAGTAATGGTGGTACGGGAACCTACGAGCAGTACTTC. Translation: CASNGGTGTYEQYF. The full variable domain, in which reference TRBV19 and TRBJ2-7 provide the parts outside the CDR3, is DGGITQSPKYLFRKEGQNVTLSCEQNLNHDAMYWYRQDPGQGLRLIYYSQIVNDFQKGDIAEGYSVSREKKESFPLTVTSAQKNPTAFYLCASNGGTGTYEQYFGPGTRLTVT.

The chain is built from TRBV7-9 and TRBJ2-3, with TRBD1 identical over 7 bases. Germline assignment: CDR1 SEHNR and CDR2 FQNEAQ (reference sequence). Trimming cost V 5 bases and J 0 bases; bases outside gene matches: 5. The CDR3 spans 15 residues. The chain's CDR3 is CASSPGTASTDTQYF. The CDR3 DNA follows: TGTGCCAGCAGCCCAGGGACAGCCAGCACAGATACGCAGTATTTT.